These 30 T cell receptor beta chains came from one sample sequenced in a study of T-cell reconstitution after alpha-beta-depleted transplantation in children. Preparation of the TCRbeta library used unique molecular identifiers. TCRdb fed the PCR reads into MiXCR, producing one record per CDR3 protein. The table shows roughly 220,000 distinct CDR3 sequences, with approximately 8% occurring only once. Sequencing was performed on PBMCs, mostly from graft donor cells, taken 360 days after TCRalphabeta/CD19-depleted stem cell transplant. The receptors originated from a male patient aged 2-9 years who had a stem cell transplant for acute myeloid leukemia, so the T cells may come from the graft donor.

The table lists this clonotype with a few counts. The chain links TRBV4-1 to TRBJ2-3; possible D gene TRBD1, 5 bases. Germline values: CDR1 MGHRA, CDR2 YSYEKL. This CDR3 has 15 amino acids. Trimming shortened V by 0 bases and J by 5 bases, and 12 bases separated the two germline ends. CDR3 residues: CASSQDPGPGDTQYF. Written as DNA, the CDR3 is TGCGCCAGCAGCCAAGACCCAGGGCCGGGAGATACGCAGTATTTT.

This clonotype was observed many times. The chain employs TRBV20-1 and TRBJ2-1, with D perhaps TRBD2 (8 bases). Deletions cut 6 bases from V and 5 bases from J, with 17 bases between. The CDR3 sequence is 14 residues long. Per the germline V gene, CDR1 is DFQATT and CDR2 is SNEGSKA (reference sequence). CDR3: CSAPGGTRHNEQFF. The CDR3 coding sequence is TGCAGTGCCCCAGGGGGGACTAGGCACAATGAGCAGTTCTTC.

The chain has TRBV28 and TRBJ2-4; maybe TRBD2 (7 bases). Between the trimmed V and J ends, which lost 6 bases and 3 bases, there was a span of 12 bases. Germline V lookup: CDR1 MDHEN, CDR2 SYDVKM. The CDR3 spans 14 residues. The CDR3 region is CASRWGGLKNIQYF. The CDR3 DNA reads TGTGCCAGCAGATGGGGGGGGCTCAAAAACATTCAGTACTTC.

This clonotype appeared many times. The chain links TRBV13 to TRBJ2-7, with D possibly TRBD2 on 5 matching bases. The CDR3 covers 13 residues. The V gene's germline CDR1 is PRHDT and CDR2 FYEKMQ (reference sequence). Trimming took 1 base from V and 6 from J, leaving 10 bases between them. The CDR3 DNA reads TGTGCCAGCAGCTTAGAGCTAGGGAGCGAGCAGTACGTC. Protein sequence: CASSLELGSEQYV.

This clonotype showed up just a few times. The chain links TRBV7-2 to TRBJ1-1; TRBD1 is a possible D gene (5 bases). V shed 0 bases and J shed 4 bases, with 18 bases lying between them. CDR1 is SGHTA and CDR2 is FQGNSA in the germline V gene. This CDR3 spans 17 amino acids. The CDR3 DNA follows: TGTGCCAGCAGCTTAGCGTCGAGACCGGGGGTGAGCACTGAAGCTTTCTTT. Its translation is CASSLASRPGVSTEAFF. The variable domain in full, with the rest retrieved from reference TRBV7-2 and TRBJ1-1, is GAGVSQSPSNKVTEKGKDVELRCDPISGHTALYWYRQSLGQGLEFLIYFQGNSAPDKSGLPSDRFSAERTGGSVSTLTIQRTQQEDSAVYLCASSLASRPGVSTEAFFGQGTRLTVV.

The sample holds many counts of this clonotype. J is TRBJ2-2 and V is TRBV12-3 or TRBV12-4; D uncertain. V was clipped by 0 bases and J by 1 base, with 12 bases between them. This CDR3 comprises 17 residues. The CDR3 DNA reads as TGTGCCAGCAGTTTAGCGCCCTCAAACCTGAACACCGGGGAGCTGTTTTTT. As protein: CASSLAPSNLNTGELFF.

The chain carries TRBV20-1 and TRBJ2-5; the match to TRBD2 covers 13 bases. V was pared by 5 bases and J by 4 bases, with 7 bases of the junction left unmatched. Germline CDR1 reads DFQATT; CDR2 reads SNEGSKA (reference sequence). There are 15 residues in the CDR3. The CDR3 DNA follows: TGCAGTGCTGACGGTTGGACTAGCGGGAGAGAGACCCAGTACTTC. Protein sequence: CSADGWTSGRETQYF.

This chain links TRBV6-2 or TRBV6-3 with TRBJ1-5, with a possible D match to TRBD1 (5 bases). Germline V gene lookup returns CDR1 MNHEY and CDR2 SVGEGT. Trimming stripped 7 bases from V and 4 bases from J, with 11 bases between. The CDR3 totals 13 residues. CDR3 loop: CASTGTGNQPQHF. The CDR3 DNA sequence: TGTGCCAGCACCGGGACCGGTAATCAGCCCCAGCATTTT.

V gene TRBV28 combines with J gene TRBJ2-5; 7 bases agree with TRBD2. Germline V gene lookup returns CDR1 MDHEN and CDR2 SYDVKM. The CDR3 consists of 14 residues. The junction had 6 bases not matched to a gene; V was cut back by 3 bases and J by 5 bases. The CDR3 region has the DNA TGTGCCAGCAGTTTCGCAGCGGGGATGGAGACCCAGTACTTC. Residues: CASSFAAGMETQYF.

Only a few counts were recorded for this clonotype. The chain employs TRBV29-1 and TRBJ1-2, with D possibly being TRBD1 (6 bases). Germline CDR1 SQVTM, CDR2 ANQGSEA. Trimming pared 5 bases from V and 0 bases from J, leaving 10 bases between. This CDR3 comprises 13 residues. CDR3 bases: TGCAGCGTTCGACGGACAGCTAACTATGGCTACACCTTC. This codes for CSVRRTANYGYTF.

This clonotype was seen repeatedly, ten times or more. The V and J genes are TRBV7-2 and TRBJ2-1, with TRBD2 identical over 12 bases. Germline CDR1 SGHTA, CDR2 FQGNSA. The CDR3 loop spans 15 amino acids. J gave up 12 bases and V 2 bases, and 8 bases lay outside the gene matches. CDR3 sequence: CASSLIASGGAAQFF. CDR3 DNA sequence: TGTGCCAGCAGCTTAATAGCTAGCGGGGGGGCGGCGCAGTTCTTC.

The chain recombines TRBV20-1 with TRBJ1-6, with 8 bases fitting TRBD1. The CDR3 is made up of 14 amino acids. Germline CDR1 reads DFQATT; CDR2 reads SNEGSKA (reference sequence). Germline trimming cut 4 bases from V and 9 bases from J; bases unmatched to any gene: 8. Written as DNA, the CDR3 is TGCAGTGCTACAAAATCAGGGGGCGGTTCACCCCTCCACTTT. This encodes CSATKSGGGSPLHF.

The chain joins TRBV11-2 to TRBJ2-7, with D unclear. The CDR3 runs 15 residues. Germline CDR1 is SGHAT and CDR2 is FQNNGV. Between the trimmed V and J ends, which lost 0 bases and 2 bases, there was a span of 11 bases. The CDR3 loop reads CASSLDLAQAYEQYF. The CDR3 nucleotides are TGTGCCAGCAGCTTAGATTTGGCGCAGGCCTACGAGCAGTACTTC.

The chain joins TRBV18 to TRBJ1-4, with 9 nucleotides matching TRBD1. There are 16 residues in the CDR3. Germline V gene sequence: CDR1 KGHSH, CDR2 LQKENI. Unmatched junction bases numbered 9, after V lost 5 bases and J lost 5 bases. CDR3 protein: CASSSTGGESNEKLFF. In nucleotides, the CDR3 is TGTGCCAGCTCATCCACAGGGGGCGAGTCAAATGAAAAACTGTTTTTT.

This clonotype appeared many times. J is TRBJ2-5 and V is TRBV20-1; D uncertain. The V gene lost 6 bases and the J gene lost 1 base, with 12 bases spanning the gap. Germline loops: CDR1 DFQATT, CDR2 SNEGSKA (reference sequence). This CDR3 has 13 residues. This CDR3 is CSAPWVSQETQYF. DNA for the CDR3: TGCAGTGCACCCTGGGTGTCCCAAGAGACCCAGTACTTC.

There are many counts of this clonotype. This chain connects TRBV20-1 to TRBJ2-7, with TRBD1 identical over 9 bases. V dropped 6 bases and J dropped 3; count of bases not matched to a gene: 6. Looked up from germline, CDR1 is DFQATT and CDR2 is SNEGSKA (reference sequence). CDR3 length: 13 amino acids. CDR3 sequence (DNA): TGCAGTGCCCCGCCGGGACAGGGCTACGAGCAGTACTTC. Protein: CSAPPGQGYEQYF.

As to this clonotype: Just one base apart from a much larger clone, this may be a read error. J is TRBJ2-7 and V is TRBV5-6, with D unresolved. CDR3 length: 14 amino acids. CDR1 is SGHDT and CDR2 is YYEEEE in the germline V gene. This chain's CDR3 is CASSLPAENYERYF. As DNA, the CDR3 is TGTGCCAGCAGCTTGCCGGCAGAAAACTACGAGCGGTACTTC.

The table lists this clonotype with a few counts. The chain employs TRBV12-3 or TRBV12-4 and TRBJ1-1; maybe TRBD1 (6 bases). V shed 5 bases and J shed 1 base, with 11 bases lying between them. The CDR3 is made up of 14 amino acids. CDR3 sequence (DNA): TGTGCCAGCAGTGCAGGGGTCCGGAACACTGAAGCTTTCTTT. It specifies CASSAGVRNTEAFF.

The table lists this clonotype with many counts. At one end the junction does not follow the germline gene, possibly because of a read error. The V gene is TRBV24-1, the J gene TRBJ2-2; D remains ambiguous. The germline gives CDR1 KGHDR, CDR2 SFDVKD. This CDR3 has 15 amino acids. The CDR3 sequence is CATSDSRTITGELFF. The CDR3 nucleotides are TGTGCCACCAGCGATTCGCGTACCATCACCGGGGAGCTGTTTTTT.

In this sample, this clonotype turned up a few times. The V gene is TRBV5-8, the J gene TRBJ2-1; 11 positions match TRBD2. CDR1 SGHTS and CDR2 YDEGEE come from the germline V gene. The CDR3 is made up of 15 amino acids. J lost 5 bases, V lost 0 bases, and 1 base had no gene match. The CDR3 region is CASSLELAGDNEQFF. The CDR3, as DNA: TGTGCCAGCAGCTTGGAACTAGCGGGGGACAATGAGCAGTTCTTC.

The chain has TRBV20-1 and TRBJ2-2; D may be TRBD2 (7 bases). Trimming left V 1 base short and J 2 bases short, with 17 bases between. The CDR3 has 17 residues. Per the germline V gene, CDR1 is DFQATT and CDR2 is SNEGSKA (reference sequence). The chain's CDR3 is CSARVSGGPHNTGELFF. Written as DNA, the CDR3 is TGCAGTGCTAGAGTATCCGGGGGGCCCCACAACACCGGGGAGCTGTTTTTT.

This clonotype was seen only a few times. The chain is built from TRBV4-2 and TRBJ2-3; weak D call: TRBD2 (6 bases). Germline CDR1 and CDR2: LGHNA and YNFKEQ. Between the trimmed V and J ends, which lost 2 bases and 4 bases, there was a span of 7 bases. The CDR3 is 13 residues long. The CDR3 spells CASSQSGSDTQYF. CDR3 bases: TGTGCCAGCAGCCAAAGCGGGTCAGATACGCAGTATTTT.

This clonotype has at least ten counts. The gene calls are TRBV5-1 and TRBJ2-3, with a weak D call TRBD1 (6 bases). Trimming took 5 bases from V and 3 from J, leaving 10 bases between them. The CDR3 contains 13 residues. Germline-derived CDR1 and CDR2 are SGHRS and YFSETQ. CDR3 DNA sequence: TGCGCCAGCAGATTAGACAGGACAGATACGCAGTATTTT. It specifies CASRLDRTDTQYF. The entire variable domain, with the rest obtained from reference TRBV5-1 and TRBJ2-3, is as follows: KAGVTQTPRYLIKTRGQQVTLSCSPISGHRSVSWYQQTPGQGLQFLFEYFSETQRNKGNFPGRFSGRQFSNSRSEMNVSTLELGDSALYLCASRLDRTDTQYFGPGTRLTVL.

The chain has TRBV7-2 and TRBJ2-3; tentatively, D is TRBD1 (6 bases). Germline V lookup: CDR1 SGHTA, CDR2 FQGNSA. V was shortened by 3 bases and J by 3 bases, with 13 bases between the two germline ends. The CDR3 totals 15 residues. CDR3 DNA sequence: TGTGCCAGCAGCTTTCAGGGGACAAGAACAGATACGCAGTATTTT. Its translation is CASSFQGTRTDTQYF.

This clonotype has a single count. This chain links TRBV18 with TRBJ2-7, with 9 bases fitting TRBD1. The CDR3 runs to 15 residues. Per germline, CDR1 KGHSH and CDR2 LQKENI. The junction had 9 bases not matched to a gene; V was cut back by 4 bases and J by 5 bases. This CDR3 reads CASSLSGTGKNEQYF. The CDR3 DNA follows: TGTGCCAGCTCACTTTCCGGGACAGGGAAAAACGAGCAGTACTTC.

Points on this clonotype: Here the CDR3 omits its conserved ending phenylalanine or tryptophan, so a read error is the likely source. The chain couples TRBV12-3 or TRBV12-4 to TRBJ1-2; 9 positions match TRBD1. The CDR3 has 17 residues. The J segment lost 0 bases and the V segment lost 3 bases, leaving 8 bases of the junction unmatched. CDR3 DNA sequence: TGTGCCAGCAGTTTGCCTACAGGGGGCCCCTCTAACTATGGCTACACCTAC. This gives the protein CASSLPTGGPSNYGYTY.

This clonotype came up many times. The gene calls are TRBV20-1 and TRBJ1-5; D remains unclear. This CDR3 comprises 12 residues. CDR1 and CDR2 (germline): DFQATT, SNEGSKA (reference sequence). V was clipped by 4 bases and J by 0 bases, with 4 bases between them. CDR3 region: CSAKSSNQPQHF. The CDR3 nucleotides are TGCAGTGCTAAATCTAGCAATCAGCCCCAGCATTTT.

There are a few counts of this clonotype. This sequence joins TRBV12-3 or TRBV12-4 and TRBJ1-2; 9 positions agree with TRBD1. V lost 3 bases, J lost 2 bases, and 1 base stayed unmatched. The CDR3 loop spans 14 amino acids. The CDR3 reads CASSFDRGNYGYTF. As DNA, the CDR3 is TGTGCCAGCAGTTTTGACAGGGGGAACTATGGCTACACCTTC.

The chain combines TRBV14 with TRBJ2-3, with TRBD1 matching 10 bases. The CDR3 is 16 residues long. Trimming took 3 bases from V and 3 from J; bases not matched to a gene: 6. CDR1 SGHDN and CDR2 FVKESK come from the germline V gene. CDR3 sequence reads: CASSHLGQGFTDTQYF. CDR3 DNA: TGTGCCAGCAGCCATCTGGGACAGGGGTTTACAGATACGCAGTATTTT.

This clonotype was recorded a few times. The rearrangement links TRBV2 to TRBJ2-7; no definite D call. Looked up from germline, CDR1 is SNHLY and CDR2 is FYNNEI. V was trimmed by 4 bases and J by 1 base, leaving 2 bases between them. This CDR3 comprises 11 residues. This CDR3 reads CASSVSYEQYV. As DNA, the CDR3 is TGTGCCAGCAGTGTGTCCTACGAGCAGTACGTC.